This T cell receptor (beta chain) is drawn from a study of pediatric ulcerative colitis. One to two pinch biopsies were taken from the rectum during colonoscopy. V shed 6 bases and J 6 bases; nucleotides not matched to a gene: 8. The germline CDR1 and CDR2 sequences are SGHRS and YFSETQ. This CDR3 spans 14 amino acids. This clone was detected a few times. Clones were sequenced by immunoSEQ multiplex PCR, and TCRdb holds only the in-frame ones, with some missing. The sample lists 20,000 to 25,000 clones; about three quarters were seen once. The rearrangement uses TRBV5-1 and TRBJ2-2; 7 bases agree with TRBD1. Sequenced input: gut tissue. The source is a boy younger than 18 with severe ulcerative colitis. CDR3 sequence reads: CASKTGFRPGELFF. The CDR3 nucleotides are TGCGCCAGCAAGACAGGGTTTCGTCCCGGGGAGCTGTTTTTT.